One sample yielded the 24 T cell receptor delta chains listed below, sequenced in a study of Vδ1+ human thymocytes. These receptors have no identified antigens. Extracted RNA was reverse transcribed into cDNA. The CDR3 regions were amplified by multiplex PCR from V-gene primers to a constant-region primer. TCRdb re-identified clones in the multiplex PCR reads via CATT. Of about 75,000 delta-chain clones listed, 30% to 40% were seen once; the top ten hold about 0.26%. Notes on the study in general: Thymic TRG and TRD repertoires appeared highly polyclonal.

The sequenced sample consisted of Vdelta1+ gamma-delta thymocytes from the thymus. Subset here: FACS-sorted CD3+ TCRalphabeta- TCRVdelta1+ TCRVdelta2- thymocytes. Receptors originate from a boy under three years old who had congenital heart surgery.

The rearrangement uses TRDV1 and TRDJ1; 7 bases are a match to TRDD3. V shed 2 bases and J 1 base; nucleotides not matched to a gene: 25. From germline, CDR1 is TSWWSYY and CDR2 QGS. The CDR3 consists of 22 residues. The CDR3 nucleotides are TGTGCTCTTGGGGAAAAATGGCCCACACAGGAACCTGGGGGGTCAACCACCGATAAACTCATCTTT. Translated: CALGEKWPTQEPGGSTTDKLIF.

This clone came up a few times. The rearrangement uses TRDV1 and TRDJ1, with D hard to call. The V and J ends lost 5 bases and 1 base respectively, with 17 bases between them. This CDR3 has 16 amino acids. The V gene's germline CDR1 is TSWWSYY and CDR2 QGS. CDR3 bases: TGTGCTCTTGGGAAAATGAGACCCCTCTTCACCGATAAACTCATCTTT. This codes for CALGKMRPLFTDKLIF.

In its sample, this clone was seen a few times. The gene calls are TRDV1 and TRDJ2; D possibly matches TRDD1 or TRDD3 (5 bases each). This CDR3 is built from 21 residues. The ends were cut back, 0 bases at V and 4 bases at J, with 27 bases in the middle. The germline CDR1 and CDR2 sequences are TSWWSYY and QGS. The CDR3, as DNA: TGTGCTCTTGGGGAACTGGCGGGACGTAAATACCCCGGGGGGCCGACAGCACAACTCTTCTTT. This gives the protein CALGELAGRKYPGGPTAQLFF.

The sample holds a few counts of this clone. The genes are TRDV2 and TRDJ1, with 8 bases identical to TRDD3. From germline, CDR1 is GEAIGNYY and CDR2 EKD. J was trimmed by 14 bases and V by 2 bases; bases with no gene match: 12. There are 13 residues in the CDR3. This CDR3 is CACDRNWGVRGIF. The CDR3 nucleotides are TGTGCCTGTGACAGGAACTGGGGGGTACGCGGGATCTTT.

Notes on this clone: The junction differs from germline at one of its ends, possibly a read error. The chain employs TRDV1 and TRDJ1; 11 nucleotides agree with TRDD3. The CDR3 contains 18 residues. Germline V gene data show CDR1 as TSWWSYY and CDR2 as QGS. CDR3 sequence (DNA): TGTGCTCTTGGAGAACCCAGTGGGTCTGGGGGATACCACGATAAACTCATCTTT. This translates into CALGEPSGSGGYHDKLIF.

Points on this clone: This sample also contains other DNA sequences that code for the same CDR3. The V and J genes are TRDV1 and TRDJ1, with D possibly matching TRDD3 (5 bases). V lost 9 bases and J 5 bases, leaving 22 bases between the germline ends. CDR1 TSWWSYY and CDR2 QGS come from the germline V gene. The length of the CDR3 is 15 residues. CDR3 sequence: CALWVPATLGDKLIF. The CDR3, as DNA: TGTGCTCTGTGGGTCCCAGCTACGCTGGGTGATAAACTCATCTTT.

This clone showed up just a few times. This chain links TRDV1 with TRDJ1, with TRDD2 matching over 9 bases. CDR1 is TSWWSYY and CDR2 is QGS in the germline V gene. CDR3 length: 24 amino acids. Trimming cost V 3 bases and J 0 bases; bases outside gene matches: 29. CDR3 DNA sequence: TGTGCTCTTGGGGAGCCTTCCTACACGATCGCCGCCCGGAGGGGGATGGAGTACACCGATAAACTCATCTTT. Amino acid sequence: CALGEPSYTIAARRGMEYTDKLIF.

The rearrangement joins TRDV1 to TRDJ1; 13 bases line up with TRDD3. CDR1 is TSWWSYY, CDR2 QGS, per germline. The V segment lost 5 bases and the J segment 1 base; nucleotides outside the gene matches: 22. This CDR3 spans 22 amino acids. The CDR3 DNA reads TGTGCTCTTGGGACTCGCCTTCCCCAAGTACTGGGGGATACGCCTGCCACCGATAAACTCATCTTT. It yields the protein CALGTRLPQVLGDTPATDKLIF.

The chain uses TRDV1 and TRDJ1; 12 nucleotides align to TRDD3. The CDR3 loop spans 17 amino acids. J gave up 10 bases and V 0 bases, and 12 bases lay outside the gene matches. Germline V gives CDR1 TSWWSYY, CDR2 QGS. The CDR3 nucleotides read TGTGCTCTTGGGGAACTCCTTCCGCTGGGGGATACGTGTAGACTCATCTTT. Its translation: CALGELLPLGDTCRLIF.

The V and J genes are TRDV1 and TRDJ1; unclear D gene. Germline V gene sequence: CDR1 TSWWSYY, CDR2 QGS. V lost 5 bases and J lost 1, with 8 bases in between. This CDR3 contains 13 residues. DNA of the CDR3: TGTGCTCTTGGGTTGACCCCCACCGATAAACTCATCTTT. Translated: CALGLTPTDKLIF.

In this sample, this clone turned up once. The chain joins TRDV2 to TRDJ1; a possible D gene is TRDD3 (6 bases). The CDR3 runs 18 residues. Germline CDR1 GEAIGNYY, CDR2 EKD. Between the trimmed V and J ends, which lost 9 bases and 0 bases, there was a span of 28 bases. The CDR3 protein is CATGSLLVDTINTDKLIF. The CDR3 nucleotides read TGTGCCACGGGTAGTCTCCTGGTGGATACTATCAACACCGATAAACTCATCTTT.

As regards this clone: Other DNA sequences in the same sample also yield this CDR3. The V call is TRDV2, the J call TRDJ3; no firm D call. The CDR3 totals 17 residues. Trimming stripped 2 bases from V and 3 bases from J, with 13 bases between. Germline values: CDR1 GEAIGNYY, CDR2 EKD. CDR3 amino acids: CACDNFSGSWDTRQMFF. The CDR3 DNA reads TGTGCCTGTGACAACTTCTCCGGCAGCTGGGACACCCGACAGATGTTTTTC.

The rearrangement links TRDV2 to TRDJ1; D is ambiguous. CDR1 and CDR2 (germline): GEAIGNYY, EKD. This CDR3 is built from 18 residues. V was trimmed by 0 bases and J by 0 bases, leaving 19 bases between them. CDR3 in DNA: TGTGCCTGTGACACCGTATCCCCATCCCTTATTTACACCGATAAACTCATCTTT. Encoded protein: CACDTVSPSLIYTDKLIF.

The chain has TRDV1 and TRDJ1; TRDD3 might be the D (6 bases). This CDR3 contains 18 residues. CDR1 is TSWWSYY, CDR2 QGS, per germline. V shed 3 bases and J shed 0 bases, with 20 bases lying between them. DNA of the CDR3: TGTGCTCTTGGGGACCGGCCTTCTCCTTACTGGGACACCGATAAACTCATCTTT. Its protein product is CALGDRPSPYWDTDKLIF.

This chain joins TRDV1 and TRDJ1; 9 bases map to TRDD3. The germline V gene has CDR1 TSWWSYY and CDR2 QGS. The V segment lost 2 bases and the J segment 0 bases; nucleotides outside the gene matches: 16. The CDR3 contains 20 residues. CDR3 DNA: TGTGCTCTTGGGGAAACCCCGACGTACTGGGGATACGAGTACACCGATAAACTCATCTTT. It specifies CALGETPTYWGYEYTDKLIF.

This clone was recorded a few times. This chain links TRDV1 with TRDJ1; TRDD3 is a possible D gene (9 bases). The CDR3 has 21 amino acids. Germline loops: CDR1 TSWWSYY, CDR2 QGS. V was cut by 1 base and J by 0 bases, with 27 bases left in between. The CDR3 DNA reads TGTGCTCTTGGGGAACCCCTTCCTATTTTTACTGGGGGAACTAACACCGATAAACTCATCTTT. This sequence encodes CALGEPLPIFTGGTNTDKLIF.

This clone was seen only a few times. The chain is built from TRDV1 and TRDJ1, with 9 nucleotides matching TRDD3. Per germline, CDR1 TSWWSYY and CDR2 QGS. Losses at the gene ends were 7 bases for V and 0 bases for J; bases not matched to a gene: 33. The CDR3 sequence is 24 residues long. The CDR3 sequence: CALAHGLPSYWGTLGTGYTDKLIF. Written as DNA, the CDR3 is TGTGCTCTTGCCCACGGCCTTCCGTCATACTGGGGGACCCTTGGTACGGGATACACCGATAAACTCATCTTT.

V gene TRDV1 combines with J gene TRDJ1; D perhaps matches TRDD2 (5 bases). The CDR3 has 16 amino acids. The V and J ends lost 1 base and 2 bases respectively, with 14 bases between them. Germline V gives CDR1 TSWWSYY, CDR2 QGS. The CDR3 coding sequence is TGTGCTCTTGGGGAACCGCTTCCCGTACGGACCGATAAACTCATCTTT. Translation gives CALGEPLPVRTDKLIF.

The chain couples TRDV1 to TRDJ1; perhaps TRDD2 as D (7 bases). V gave up 1 base and J gave up 0 bases, with 24 bases separating them. The CDR3 is made up of 20 amino acids. Germline V lookup: CDR1 TSWWSYY, CDR2 QGS. This chain's CDR3 is CALGEPTSYYLGIYTDKLIF. CDR3 bases: TGTGCTCTTGGGGAACCAACTTCCTATTACCTGGGGATTTACACCGATAAACTCATCTTT.

There are a few counts of this clone. The chain is built from TRDV1 and TRDJ1, with TRDD3 as a possible D gene (5 bases). CDR1 and CDR2 (germline): TSWWSYY, QGS. The CDR3 has 15 residues. The V end was cut by 1 base, the J end by 7 bases, with 16 bases between. In nucleotides, the CDR3 is TGTGCTCTTGGGGAACGGTTGGGGCCTCCGGCTAAACTCATCTTT. Protein: CALGERLGPPAKLIF.

J is TRDJ1 and V is TRDV1, with TRDD3 identical over 12 bases. This CDR3 has 21 residues. The J segment lost 2 bases and the V segment lost 2 bases, leaving 18 bases of the junction unmatched. Per germline, CDR1 TSWWSYY and CDR2 QGS. The CDR3 sequence is CALGEMSYSGGYAGTTDKLIF. The CDR3 region has the DNA TGTGCTCTTGGGGAAATGTCTTACTCTGGGGGATACGCGGGGACTACCGATAAACTCATCTTT.

This clone appeared a few times. The genes are TRDV1 and TRDJ1; TRDD3 agrees at 10 bases. This CDR3 contains 20 residues. From germline, CDR1 is TSWWSYY and CDR2 QGS. With 5 bases clipped from V and 7 bases from J, the junction kept 25 bases outside the gene matches. CDR3 sequence (DNA): TGTGCTCTTGGGAACTCCTACATTTGGGGGATACATGTAGGCTCTGCTAAACTCATCTTT. Translating it yields CALGNSYIWGIHVGSAKLIF.

This clone appeared many times. The rearrangement links TRDV2 to TRDJ1; 9 nucleotides line up with TRDD3. The CDR3 runs to 18 residues. Germline-derived CDR1 and CDR2 are GEAIGNYY and EKD. The V gene end was trimmed by 5 bases and the J gene end by 2 bases; junction bases not matched to a gene: 17. As DNA, the CDR3 is TGTGCCTGTGTCTTAAATCTACTGGGGGACCTAGAGACCGATAAACTCATCTTT. Translation gives CACVLNLLGDLETDKLIF.

The V call is TRDV1, the J call TRDJ1; 11 bases map to TRDD3. The CDR3 runs to 15 residues. Germline V lookup: CDR1 TSWWSYY, CDR2 QGS. The junction had 4 bases not matched to a gene; V was cut back by 4 bases and J by 3 bases. Here the CDR3 DNA reads TGTGCTCTTGGGGTTTGGGGGATACGCTCCGATAAACTCATCTTT. It encodes CALGVWGIRSDKLIF.